This passage covers 28 T cell receptor beta chains from one sample sequenced in a study of immune evolution from preneoplasia to lung adenocarcinoma. Clones were sequenced by immunoSEQ multiplex PCR, and TCRdb holds only the in-frame ones, with some missing. The sample lists 9,500 to 10,000 clones, about four fifths occurring once. Sequenced: FFPE minimally invasive lung adenocarcinoma tissue. These TCRs come from a person aged 65-85 years with lung adenocarcinoma. Some clones in this sample may be carry-over from other donors' samples.

The V gene is TRBV7-6, the J gene TRBJ2-2; D unresolved. Looked up from germline, CDR1 is SGHVS and CDR2 is FNYEAQ. This CDR3 has 13 amino acids. V lost 2 bases, J lost 7 bases, and 8 bases lay in between. CDR3 sequence reads: CASSLKGFGELFF. CDR3 bases: TGTGCCAGCAGCTTAAAGGGTTTCGGGGAGCTGTTTTTT.

This chain links TRBV6-4 with TRBJ2-7; TRBD1 is a possible D gene (6 bases). This CDR3 is 14 amino acids long. With 5 bases removed from V and 1 base from J, the gap between germline ends came to 12 bases. Germline CDR1 is MRHNA and CDR2 is SNTAGT. The DNA of the CDR3 is TGTGCCAGCAGTCCCACTACAGGGTCCTACGAGCAGTACTTC. This sequence encodes CASSPTTGSYEQYF.

The chain is built from TRBV5-4 and TRBJ2-5, with a tentative D call TRBD2 (6 bases). This CDR3 has 14 residues. The V end was cut by 5 bases, the J end by 5 bases, with 16 bases between. The germline V gene has CDR1 SGHNT and CDR2 YYREEE (reference sequence). This chain's CDR3 is CASSYITGVETQYF. The CDR3 DNA reads as TGTGCCAGCAGTTATATCACGGGGGTCGAGACCCAGTACTTC.

This clone was observed a few times. The chain carries TRBV28 and TRBJ1-1; possibly TRBD1 for D (6 bases). This CDR3 comprises 13 residues. Germline CDR1 is MDHEN and CDR2 is SYDVKM. Trimming removed 8 bases from V and 1 base from J, with 11 bases in between. CDR3 in amino acids: CASGDTTNTEAFF. Here the CDR3 DNA reads TGTGCCAGCGGGGACACTACGAACACTGAAGCTTTCTTT.

This clone was seen only a few times. V gene TRBV28 combines with J gene TRBJ2-1; 7 bases are a match to TRBD2. The V segment lost 6 bases and the J segment 4 bases; nucleotides outside the gene matches: 3. The length of the CDR3 is 13 residues. CDR1 is MDHEN and CDR2 is SYDVKM in the germline V gene. The CDR3 region is CASRSGTYNEQFF. CDR3 nucleotides: TGTGCCAGCAGAAGCGGGACTTACAATGAGCAGTTCTTC. Using reference TRBV28 and TRBJ2-1 for the parts outside the CDR3, the full variable domain is DVKVTQSSRYLVKRTGEKVFLECVQDMDHENMFWYRQDPGLGLRLIYFSYDVKMKEKGDIPEGYSVSREKKERFSLILESASTNQTSMYLCASRSGTYNEQFFGPGTRLTVL.

J is TRBJ2-7 and V is TRBV5-4; TRBD1 matches at 11 bases. Trimming took 3 bases from V and 2 from J; bases not matched to a gene: 4. There are 15 residues in the CDR3. Looked up from germline, CDR1 is SGHNT and CDR2 is YYREEE (reference sequence). The CDR3 bases are TGTGCCAGCAGCTCCCGGGACAGGGGGACCTACGAGCAGTACTTC. Translating it yields CASSSRDRGTYEQYF.

The chain carries TRBV5-1 and TRBJ2-2; the match to TRBD1 covers 7 bases. Germline V gene sequence: CDR1 SGHRS, CDR2 YFSETQ. This CDR3 spans 16 amino acids. Unmatched junction bases numbered 13, after V lost 4 bases and J lost 7 bases. CDR3 coding DNA: TGCGCCAGCAGCCCACCAACAGGGGAAGGATACGGGGAGCTGTTTTTT. It translates to CASSPPTGEGYGELFF.

The V and J genes are TRBV5-4 and TRBJ1-5; possible D gene TRBD1, 6 bases. The germline V gene has CDR1 SGHNT and CDR2 YYREEE (reference sequence). Trimming left V 4 bases short and J 7 bases short, with 15 bases between. The CDR3 covers 14 residues. Written as DNA, the CDR3 is TGTGCCAGCAGCGCGGACAGCGGGGAACAGCCCCAGCATTTT. Its translation is CASSADSGEQPQHF.

The chain carries TRBV7-8 and TRBJ2-3, with D possibly matching TRBD2 (5 bases). V lost 7 bases, J lost 2 bases, and 13 bases lay in between. Germline V gene sequence: CDR1 SGHVS, CDR2 FQNEAQ. The CDR3 is 14 amino acids. The CDR3 DNA reads as TGTGCCAGCACCCCGGGATCGCTCACAGATACGCAGTATTTT. Residues: CASTPGSLTDTQYF.

The chain couples TRBV30 to TRBJ2-7; the match to TRBD2 covers 7 bases. Per the germline V gene, CDR1 is GTSNPN and CDR2 is SVGIG (reference sequence). The junction had 9 bases not matched to a gene; V was cut back by 0 bases and J by 7 bases. This CDR3 region has 14 residues. The CDR3 DNA reads TGTGCCTGGAGTGTGGTAGGGAGGGCGGGAGAGCAGTACTTC. Its translation: CAWSVVGRAGEQYF.

The chain has TRBV7-8 and TRBJ1-4; the D is unclear. CDR1 is SGHVS and CDR2 is FQNEAQ in the germline V gene. Trimming stripped 5 bases from V and 2 bases from J, with 15 bases between. This CDR3 comprises 16 residues. The CDR3: CASSLSVGYTNEKLFF. The CDR3 DNA is TGTGCCAGCAGCCTATCAGTGGGGTACACTAATGAAAAACTGTTTTTT.

This clone was seen only once. V gene TRBV19 combines with J gene TRBJ1-5, with D perhaps matching TRBD1 (5 bases). In germline, CDR1 is LNHDA, CDR2 SQIVND (reference sequence). The V end was cut by 6 bases, the J end by 1 base, with 7 bases between. CDR3 length: 13 residues. For the CDR3, the DNA is TGTGCCAGTAGGCAGGGCAGCAATCAGCCCCAGCATTTT. Protein product: CASRQGSNQPQHF.

This clone showed up just a few times. An end of the junction does not agree with germline; a read error may underlie this. The chain combines TRBV29-1 with TRBJ2-3, with D maybe TRBD2 (6 bases). CDR1 SQVTM and CDR2 ANQGSEA come from the germline V gene. The CDR3 contains 10 residues. The CDR3 protein is CSAREDTHYF. CDR3 nucleotide sequence: TGCAGCGCCAGGGAGGATACGCACTATTTT.

This clone has only one observation. CDR3 region: CASSPHGVNTEAFF. CDR3 DNA sequence: TGTGCCAGCAGCCCTCATGGGGTGAACACTGAAGCTTTCTTT. This chain uses TRBV7-8 with TRBJ1-1, with D uncertain. The germline CDR1 and CDR2 sequences are SGHVS and FQNEAQ. The CDR3 is 14 amino acids. The V gene lost 5 bases and the J gene lost 0 bases, with 10 bases spanning the gap.

The V call is TRBV30, the J call TRBJ1-5, with D maybe TRBD1 (5 bases). The CDR3 extends over 14 amino acids. Trimming stripped 4 bases from V and 2 bases from J, with 12 bases between. Germline V gives CDR1 GTSNPN, CDR2 SVGIG (reference sequence). The CDR3 loop reads CAWTPQGGNQPQHF. The CDR3 coding sequence is TGTGCCTGGACCCCTCAGGGAGGCAATCAGCCCCAGCATTTT.

This sequence joins TRBV7-9 and TRBJ2-7; unclear D gene. The V end was cut by 5 bases, the J end by 2 bases, with 10 bases between. Germline assignment: CDR1 SEHNR and CDR2 FQNEAQ (reference sequence). CDR3 length equals 13 residues. The CDR3 nucleotides read TGTGCCAGCAGCGTAAGGACCACCTACGAGCAGTACTTC. Translating it yields CASSVRTTYEQYF.

The chain uses TRBV30 and TRBJ2-3, with D perhaps TRBD2 (6 bases). Germline CDR1 and CDR2: GTSNPN and SVGIG (reference sequence). V dropped 3 bases and J dropped 3 bases, with 13 bases sitting between them. The CDR3 extends over 14 amino acids. CDR3 sequence (DNA): TGTGCCTGGAGCGAGGTCGGGGGAACAGATACGCAGTATTTT. Protein product: CAWSEVGGTDTQYF.

V is TRBV4-3 and J is TRBJ1-2; 8 nucleotides line up with TRBD1. The CDR3 is 15 residues long. Unmatched junction bases numbered 8, after V lost 1 base and J lost 7 bases. Per the germline V gene, CDR1 is LGHNA and CDR2 is YSLEER. In DNA, the CDR3 is TGCGCCAGCAGCCAAGCGGACAGGGCCCGAGGTGGCTACACCTTC. It translates to CASSQADRARGGYTF.

The chain uses TRBV29-1 and TRBJ1-1; TRBD1 agrees at 7 bases. CDR1 and CDR2 from the germline V gene are SQVTM and ANQGSEA. J gave up 3 bases and V 5 bases, and 9 bases lay outside the gene matches. The CDR3 runs 14 residues. The CDR3 loop is CSVRRGGADTEAFF. In DNA form, the CDR3 reads TGCAGCGTTCGACGAGGGGGCGCCGACACTGAAGCTTTCTTT.

V is TRBV14 and J is TRBJ2-3, with 13 bases fitting TRBD2. The germline CDR1 and CDR2 sequences are SGHDN and FVKESK. The CDR3 runs to 18 residues. V gave up 8 bases and J gave up 4 bases; unmatched junction bases: 15. For the CDR3, the DNA is TGTGCCAGCCGAGGTGGCAGTCCGGGACTAGCGGGATCAGATACGCAGTATTTT. As protein: CASRGGSPGLAGSDTQYF.

The gene calls are TRBV6-4 and TRBJ2-3, with TRBD1 matching over 9 bases. V lost 5 bases, J lost 2 bases, and 5 bases stayed unmatched. There are 15 residues in the CDR3. Germline V gene data show CDR1 as MRHNA and CDR2 as SNTAGT. In DNA form, the CDR3 reads TGTGCCAGCAGTAGGACAGGGGCCAACACAGATACGCAGTATTTT. This translates into CASSRTGANTDTQYF.

The genes are TRBV9 and TRBJ2-2; D gene unclear. Trimming left V 4 bases short and J 5 bases short, with 18 bases between. Germline values: CDR1 SGDLS, CDR2 YYNGEE. The CDR3 length is 16 residues. The CDR3 DNA reads as TGTGCCAGCAGCCCCACGACGGTTACTGGGACCGGGGAGCTGTTTTTT. Its protein product is CASSPTTVTGTGELFF.

This chain's CDR3 is CATSRDPSGLTDTQYF. The CDR3 nucleotides are TGTGCCACCAGCAGAGATCCTAGCGGACTCACAGATACGCAGTATTTT. The rearrangement uses TRBV15 and TRBJ2-3, with 7 bases that match TRBD2. The ends lost 0 bases at V and 2 bases at J; junction bases unmatched: 5. This CDR3 spans 16 amino acids. Germline assignment: CDR1 LNHNV and CDR2 YYDKDF (reference sequence).

The chain joins TRBV7-2 to TRBJ2-5; D remains ambiguous. The J call is uncertain, as TRBJ2-7 better fits the DNA end. The CDR3 consists of 15 residues. Germline V CDR1 and CDR2: SGHTA, FQGNSA. The CDR3 DNA reads as TGTGCCAGCAGCTTAGGTGATGGCAGCCGGCACGAGCAGTACTTC. Translation gives CASSLGDGSRHEQYF.

This clone was recorded a few times. The rearrangement uses TRBV29-1 and TRBJ2-3; 14 positions match TRBD2. Germline CDR1 reads SQVTM; CDR2 reads ANQGSEA. J was trimmed by 5 bases and V by 6 bases; bases with no gene match: 4. The CDR3 is made up of 14 amino acids. The CDR3 bases are TGCAGCGTGGGACTAGCGGGAGACGTAGATACGCAGTATTTT. Its protein product is CSVGLAGDVDTQYF.

The chain couples TRBV7-2 to TRBJ2-3, with 10 bases identical to TRBD2. CDR3 length: 15 residues. J lost 4 bases, V lost 4 bases, and 5 bases had no gene match. Germline assignment: CDR1 SGHTA and CDR2 FQGNSA. The CDR3 DNA reads TGTGCCAGCAGCTCGCTAGCGGGGGCCCCAGATACGCAGTATTTT. Translation gives CASSSLAGAPDTQYF.

The chain joins TRBV5-8 to TRBJ1-3; D is unclear. Germline V gene data show CDR1 as SGHTS and CDR2 as YDEGEE. The CDR3 covers 16 residues. Trimming cost V 2 bases and J 3 bases, with 15 bases left between them. CDR3 amino acids: CASSFNREHFGNTIYF. The CDR3 nucleotides read TGTGCCAGCAGCTTTAACCGGGAGCACTTTGGAAACACCATATATTTT.

The rearrangement uses TRBV30 and TRBJ1-1; D uncertain. The germline V and J ends were trimmed by 3 bases and 4 bases, with 6 bases remaining between them. Germline lookup yields CDR1 GTSNPN and CDR2 SVGIG (reference sequence). This CDR3 is 11 amino acids long. The CDR3 DNA follows: TGTGCCTGGAGGGGGTCCACTGAAGCTTTCTTT. It yields the protein CAWRGSTEAFF.